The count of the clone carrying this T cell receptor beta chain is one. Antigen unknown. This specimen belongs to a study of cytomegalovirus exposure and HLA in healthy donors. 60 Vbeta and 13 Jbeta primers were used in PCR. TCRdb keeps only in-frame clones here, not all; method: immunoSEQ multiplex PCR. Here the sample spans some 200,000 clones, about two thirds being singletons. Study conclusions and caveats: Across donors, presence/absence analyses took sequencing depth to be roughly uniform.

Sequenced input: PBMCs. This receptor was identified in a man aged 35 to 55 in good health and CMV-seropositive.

For the CDR3, the DNA is TGTGCCACCAGCAGAGCCAGTAAGCAGTACTTC. It yields the protein CATSRASKQYF. The genes are TRBV15 and TRBJ2-7; D unclear. The V and J ends lost 1 base and 8 bases respectively, with 6 bases between them. This CDR3 spans 11 amino acids. Germline V gene lookup returns CDR1 LNHNV and CDR2 YYDKDF (reference sequence).